What follows are 3 T cell receptor beta chains derived from one specimen sequenced in a study of T cells in Graves' hyperthyroidism and ophthalmopathy. Template material for amplifying TCR beta CDR3 regions consisted of RNA transcripts. HTBI primers were employed in a first-round RT-PCR of the TCR CDR3. TCRdb passed the multiplex PCR reads through MiXCR, listing each CDR3 protein once. The profile shows around 700,000 distinct CDR3 sequences, over 15% of them singletons. Sequencing was carried out using blood. Every receptor here comes from a woman in her fifties or sixties with Graves' hyperthyroidism that later progressed to Graves' ophthalmopathy.

This clonotype was counted once. The chain has TRBV6-1 and TRBJ2-1, with a tentative D call TRBD2 (6 bases). Trimming took off 4 bases at V and 10 bases at J, with 11 bases between the two ends. This CDR3 is built from 12 residues. The V gene's germline CDR1 is MNHNS and CDR2 SASEGT. As DNA, the CDR3 is TGTGCCAGCAGTGTATGCCGGGGGGAGCAGTTCTTC. This sequence encodes CASSVCRGEQFF.

The rearrangement uses TRBV5-1 and TRBJ2-5; D is perhaps TRBD1 or TRBD2 (6 bases each). Germline CDR1 SGHRS, CDR2 YFSETQ. The ends were cut back, 4 bases at V and 5 bases at J, with 15 bases in the middle. The CDR3 runs to 14 residues. The CDR3 sequence: CASSRGRGAETQYF. The DNA for the CDR3 is TGCGCCAGCAGCCGCGGTAGGGGGGCGGAGACCCAGTACTTC.

The chain combines TRBV19 with TRBJ1-2; D is ambiguous. The germline gives CDR1 LNHDA, CDR2 SQIVND (reference sequence). This CDR3 contains 11 residues. V lost 10 bases, J lost 8 bases, and 14 bases lay in between. In DNA form, the CDR3 reads TGTGCCACGAAAGACCGTTGGGGCTACACCTTC. Translation gives CATKDRWGYTF.